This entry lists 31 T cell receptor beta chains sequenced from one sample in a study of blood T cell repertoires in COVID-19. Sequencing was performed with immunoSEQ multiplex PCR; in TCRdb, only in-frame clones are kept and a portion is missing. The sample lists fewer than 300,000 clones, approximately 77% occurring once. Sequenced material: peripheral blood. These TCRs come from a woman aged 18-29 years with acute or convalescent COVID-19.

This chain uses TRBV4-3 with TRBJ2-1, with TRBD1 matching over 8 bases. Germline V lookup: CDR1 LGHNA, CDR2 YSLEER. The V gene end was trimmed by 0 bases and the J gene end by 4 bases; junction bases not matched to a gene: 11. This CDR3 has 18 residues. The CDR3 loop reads CASSQDRQGTGIYNEQFF. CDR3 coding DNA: TGCGCCAGCAGCCAAGATAGACAGGGGACAGGCATATACAATGAGCAGTTCTTC.

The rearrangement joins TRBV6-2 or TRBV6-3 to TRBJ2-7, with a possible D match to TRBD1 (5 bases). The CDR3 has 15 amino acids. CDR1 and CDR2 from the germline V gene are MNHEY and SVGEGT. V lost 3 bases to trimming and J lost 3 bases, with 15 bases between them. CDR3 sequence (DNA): TGTGCCAGCAGTTATGAAACAGGCCGTGACTACGAGCAGTACTTC. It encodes CASSYETGRDYEQYF.

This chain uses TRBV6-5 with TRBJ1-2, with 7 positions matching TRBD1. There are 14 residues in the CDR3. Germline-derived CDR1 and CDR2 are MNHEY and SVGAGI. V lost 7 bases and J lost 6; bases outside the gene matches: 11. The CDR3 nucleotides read TGTGCCAGCACGATGACAGGGCGGACCCATGGCTACACCTTC. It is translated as CASTMTGRTHGYTF.

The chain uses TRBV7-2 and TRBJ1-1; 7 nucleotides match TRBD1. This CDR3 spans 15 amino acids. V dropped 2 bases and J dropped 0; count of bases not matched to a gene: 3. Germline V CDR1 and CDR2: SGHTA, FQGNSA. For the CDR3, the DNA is TGTGCCAGCAGCTTACTCGGGACAGTGAACACTGAAGCTTTCTTT. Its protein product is CASSLLGTVNTEAFF.

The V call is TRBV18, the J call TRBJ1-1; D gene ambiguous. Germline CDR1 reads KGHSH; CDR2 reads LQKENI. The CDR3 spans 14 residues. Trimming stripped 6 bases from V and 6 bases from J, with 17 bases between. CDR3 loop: CASSPTADRAEAFF. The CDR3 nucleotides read TGTGCCAGCTCTCCCACAGCGGACCGAGCTGAAGCTTTCTTT.

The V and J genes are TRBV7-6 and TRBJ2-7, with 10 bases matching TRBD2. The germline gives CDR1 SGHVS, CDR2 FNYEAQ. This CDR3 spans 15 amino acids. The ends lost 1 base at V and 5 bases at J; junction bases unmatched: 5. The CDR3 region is CASSLVASGSDEQYF. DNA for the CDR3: TGTGCCAGCAGCTTAGTAGCTAGCGGGAGCGACGAGCAGTACTTC.

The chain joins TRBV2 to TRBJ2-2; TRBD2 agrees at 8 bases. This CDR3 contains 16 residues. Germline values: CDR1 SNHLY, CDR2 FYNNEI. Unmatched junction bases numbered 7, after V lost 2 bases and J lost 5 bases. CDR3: CASSELSGSRTGELFF. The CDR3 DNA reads TGTGCCAGCAGTGAACTAAGCGGGAGTAGGACCGGGGAGCTGTTTTTT.

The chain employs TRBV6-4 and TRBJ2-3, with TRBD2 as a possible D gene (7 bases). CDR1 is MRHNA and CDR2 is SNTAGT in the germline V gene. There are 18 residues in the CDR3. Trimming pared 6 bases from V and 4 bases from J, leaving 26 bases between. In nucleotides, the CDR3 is TGTGCCAGCAGGGGAGTTTGGGGGGGCTATCAATCAGCAGATACGCAGTATTTT. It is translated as CASRGVWGGYQSADTQYF.

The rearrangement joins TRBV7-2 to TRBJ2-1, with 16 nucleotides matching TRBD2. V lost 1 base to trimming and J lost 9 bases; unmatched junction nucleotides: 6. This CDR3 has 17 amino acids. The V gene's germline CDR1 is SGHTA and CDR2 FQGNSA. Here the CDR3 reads CASSLGWGTSGRAEQFF. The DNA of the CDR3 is TGTGCCAGCAGCTTAGGTTGGGGGACTAGCGGGAGGGCTGAGCAGTTCTTC.

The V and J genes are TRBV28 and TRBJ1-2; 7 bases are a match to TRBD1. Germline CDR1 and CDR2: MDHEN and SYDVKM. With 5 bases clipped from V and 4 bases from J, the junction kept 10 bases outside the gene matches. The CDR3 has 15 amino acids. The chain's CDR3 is CASSPEQGRGYGYTF. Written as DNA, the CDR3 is TGTGCCAGCAGTCCCGAACAGGGGCGGGGCTATGGCTACACCTTC.

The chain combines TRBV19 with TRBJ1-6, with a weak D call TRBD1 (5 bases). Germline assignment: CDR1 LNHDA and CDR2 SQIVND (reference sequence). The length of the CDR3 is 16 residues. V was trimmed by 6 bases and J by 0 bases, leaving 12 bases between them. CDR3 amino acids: CASRQGPGSYNSPLHF. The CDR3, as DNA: TGTGCCAGTAGGCAGGGCCCTGGCTCCTATAATTCACCCCTCCACTTT.

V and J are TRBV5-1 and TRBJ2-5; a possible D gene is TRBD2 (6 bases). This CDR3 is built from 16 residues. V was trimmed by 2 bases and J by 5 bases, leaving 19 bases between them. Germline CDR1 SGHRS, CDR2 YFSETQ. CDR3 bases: TGCGCCAGCAGCTTCGGGACTTCTTCGTCCCGGGAGACCCAGTACTTC. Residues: CASSFGTSSSRETQYF.

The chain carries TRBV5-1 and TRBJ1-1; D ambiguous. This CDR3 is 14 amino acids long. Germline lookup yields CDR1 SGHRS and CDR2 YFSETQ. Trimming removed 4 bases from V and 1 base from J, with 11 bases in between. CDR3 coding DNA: TGCGCCAGCAGCCGATATGACACGAACACTGAAGCTTTCTTT. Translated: CASSRYDTNTEAFF.

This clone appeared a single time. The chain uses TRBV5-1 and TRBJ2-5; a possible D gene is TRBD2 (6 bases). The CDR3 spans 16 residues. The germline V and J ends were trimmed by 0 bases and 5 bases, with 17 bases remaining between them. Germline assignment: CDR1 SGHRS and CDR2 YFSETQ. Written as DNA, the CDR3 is TGCGCCAGCAGCTTGGGATCGGCGGGGTTGGGGGAGACCCAGTACTTC. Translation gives CASSLGSAGLGETQYF.

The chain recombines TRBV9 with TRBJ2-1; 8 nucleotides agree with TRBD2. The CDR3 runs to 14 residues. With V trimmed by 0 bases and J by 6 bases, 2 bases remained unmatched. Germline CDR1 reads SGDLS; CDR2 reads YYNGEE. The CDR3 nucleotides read TGTGCCAGCAGCGTAGTTACTAGCGGCAATGAGCAGTTCTTC. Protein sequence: CASSVVTSGNEQFF.

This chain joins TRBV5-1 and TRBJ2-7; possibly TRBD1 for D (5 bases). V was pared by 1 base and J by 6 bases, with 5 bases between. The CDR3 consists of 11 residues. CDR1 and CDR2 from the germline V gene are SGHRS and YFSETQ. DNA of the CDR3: TGCGCCAGCAGCTTGAGGGGCGAGCAGTACTTC. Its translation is CASSLRGEQYF. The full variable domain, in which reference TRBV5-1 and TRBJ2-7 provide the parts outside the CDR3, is KAGVTQTPRYLIKTRGQQVTLSCSPISGHRSVSWYQQTPGQGLQFLFEYFSETQRNKGNFPGRFSGRQFSNSRSEMNVSTLELGDSALYLCASSLRGEQYFGPGTRLTVT.

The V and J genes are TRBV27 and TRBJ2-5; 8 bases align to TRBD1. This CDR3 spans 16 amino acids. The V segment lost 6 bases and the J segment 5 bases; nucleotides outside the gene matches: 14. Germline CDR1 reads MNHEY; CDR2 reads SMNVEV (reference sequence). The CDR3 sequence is CASSRTDRVDRETQYF. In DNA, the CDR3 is TGTGCCAGCAGCAGGACGGACAGGGTAGATCGGGAGACCCAGTACTTC.

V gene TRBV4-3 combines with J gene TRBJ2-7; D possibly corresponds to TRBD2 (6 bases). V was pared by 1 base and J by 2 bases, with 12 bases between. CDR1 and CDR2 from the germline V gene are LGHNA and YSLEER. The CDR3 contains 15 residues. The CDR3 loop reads CASSQGAGSAYEQYF. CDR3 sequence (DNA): TGCGCCAGCAGCCAAGGGGCCGGGAGTGCCTACGAGCAGTACTTC.

For the CDR3, the DNA is TGTGCCAGCAGCTTAGAACTAGCGGGAGGGATGAGCACAGATACGCAGTATTTT. This encodes CASSLELAGGMSTDTQYF. The V gene is TRBV7-2, the J gene TRBJ2-3; 13 bases agree with TRBD2. Germline loops: CDR1 SGHTA, CDR2 FQGNSA. This CDR3 region has 18 residues. Trimming took 1 base from V and 0 from J; bases not matched to a gene: 4.

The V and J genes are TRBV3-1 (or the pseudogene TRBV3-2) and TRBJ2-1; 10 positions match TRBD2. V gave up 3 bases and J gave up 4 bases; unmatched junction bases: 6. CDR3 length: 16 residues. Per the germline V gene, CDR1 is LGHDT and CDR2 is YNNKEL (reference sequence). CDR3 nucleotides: TGTGCCAGCAGCCAGGCCCGACTAGCGGGTTACAATGAGCAGTTCTTC. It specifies CASSQARLAGYNEQFF.

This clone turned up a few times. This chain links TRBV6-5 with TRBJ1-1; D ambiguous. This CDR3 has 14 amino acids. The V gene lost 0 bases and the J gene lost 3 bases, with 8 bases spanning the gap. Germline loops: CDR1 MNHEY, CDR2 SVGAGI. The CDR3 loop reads CASSYSGSYTEAFF. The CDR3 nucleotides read TGTGCCAGCAGTTACTCGGGCAGCTACACTGAAGCTTTCTTT.

The chain's CDR3 is CASSLVSGGALGGELFF. The CDR3 coding sequence is TGTGCCAGCAGTCTCGTTAGCGGAGGGGCCTTAGGCGGGGAGCTGTTTTTT. The chain employs TRBV5-4 and TRBJ2-2; D might be TRBD2 (6 bases). The CDR3 is made up of 17 amino acids. V was clipped by 5 bases and J by 7 bases, with 24 bases between them. The germline V gene encodes CDR1 SGHNT and CDR2 YYREEE (reference sequence). The entire variable domain, with the rest obtained from reference TRBV5-4 and TRBJ2-2, is as follows: ETGVTQSPTHLIKTRGQQVTLRCSSQSGHNTVSWYQQALGQGPQFIFQYYREEENGRGNFPPRFSGLQFPNYSSELNVNALELDDSALYLCASSLVSGGALGGELFFGEGSRLTVL.

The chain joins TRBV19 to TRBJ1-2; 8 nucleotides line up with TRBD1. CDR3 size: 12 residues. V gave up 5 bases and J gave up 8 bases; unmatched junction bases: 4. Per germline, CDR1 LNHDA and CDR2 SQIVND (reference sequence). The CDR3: CASSFQGAGYTF. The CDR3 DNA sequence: TGTGCCAGTAGTTTTCAGGGGGCCGGCTACACCTTC. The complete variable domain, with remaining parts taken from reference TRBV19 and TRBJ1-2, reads DGGITQSPKYLFRKEGQNVTLSCEQNLNHDAMYWYRQDPGQGLRLIYYSQIVNDFQKGDIAEGYSVSREKKESFPLTVTSAQKNPTAFYLCASSFQGAGYTFGSGTRLTVV.

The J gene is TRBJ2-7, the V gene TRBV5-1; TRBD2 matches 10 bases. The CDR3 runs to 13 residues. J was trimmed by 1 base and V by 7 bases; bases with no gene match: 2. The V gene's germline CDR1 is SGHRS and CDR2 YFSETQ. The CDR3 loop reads CASRGLASYEQYF. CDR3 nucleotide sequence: TGCGCCAGCCGGGGACTAGCGTCCTACGAGCAGTACTTC.

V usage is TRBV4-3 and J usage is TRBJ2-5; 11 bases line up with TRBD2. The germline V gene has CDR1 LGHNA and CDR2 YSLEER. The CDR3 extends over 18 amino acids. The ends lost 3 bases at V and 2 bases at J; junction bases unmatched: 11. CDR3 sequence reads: CASSHAVVGLAGQETQYF. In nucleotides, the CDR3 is TGCGCCAGCAGCCACGCTGTGGTAGGACTAGCGGGTCAAGAGACCCAGTACTTC.

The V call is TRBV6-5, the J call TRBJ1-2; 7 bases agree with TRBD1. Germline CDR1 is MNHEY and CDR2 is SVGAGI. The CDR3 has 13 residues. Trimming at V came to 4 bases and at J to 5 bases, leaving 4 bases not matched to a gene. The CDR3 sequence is CASSSGTVYGYTF. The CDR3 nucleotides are TGTGCCAGCAGTTCGGGGACAGTATATGGCTACACCTTC.

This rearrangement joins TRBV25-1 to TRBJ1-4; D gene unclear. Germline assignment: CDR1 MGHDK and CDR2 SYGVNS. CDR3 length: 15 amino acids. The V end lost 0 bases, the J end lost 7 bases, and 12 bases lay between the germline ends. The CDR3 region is CASSEYGENTEKLFF. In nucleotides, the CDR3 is TGTGCCAGCAGTGAATACGGGGAGAATACTGAAAAACTGTTTTTT.

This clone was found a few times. CDR3 DNA: TGTGCCAGCAGCCAAGATCCAGCGGGGAGATACAATGAGCAGTTCTTC. Translated, it gives CASSQDPAGRYNEQFF. This sequence joins TRBV4-2 and TRBJ2-1, with 7 bases matching TRBD2. Germline V gene sequence: CDR1 LGHNA, CDR2 YNFKEQ. Trimming at V came to 0 bases and at J to 4 bases, leaving 6 bases not matched to a gene. The CDR3 extends over 16 amino acids.

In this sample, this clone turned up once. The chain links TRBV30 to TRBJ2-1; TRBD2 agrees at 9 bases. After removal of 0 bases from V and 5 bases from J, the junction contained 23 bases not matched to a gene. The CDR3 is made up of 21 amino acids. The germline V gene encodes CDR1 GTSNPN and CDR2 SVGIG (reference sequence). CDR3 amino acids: CAWSVIGLGHPGLANNNEQFF. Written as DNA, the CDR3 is TGTGCCTGGAGTGTGATTGGGCTGGGGCACCCGGGACTAGCCAACAACAATGAGCAGTTCTTC.

The CDR3 reads CASSPPREGGTEAFF. The DNA of the CDR3 is TGTGCCAGCTCACCACCGCGGGAGGGGGGCACTGAAGCTTTCTTT. V usage is TRBV18 and J usage is TRBJ1-1, with D possibly matching TRBD1 (6 bases). CDR3 size: 15 residues. V lost 0 bases and J lost 4, with 12 bases in between. Germline V gives CDR1 KGHSH, CDR2 LQKENI. The entire variable domain, with the rest obtained from reference TRBV18 and TRBJ1-1, is as follows: NAGVMQNPRHLVRRRGQEARLRCSPMKGHSHVYWYRQLPEEGLKFMVYLQKENIIDESGMPKERFSAEFPKEGPSILRIQQVVRGDSAAYFCASSPPREGGTEAFFGQGTRLTVV.

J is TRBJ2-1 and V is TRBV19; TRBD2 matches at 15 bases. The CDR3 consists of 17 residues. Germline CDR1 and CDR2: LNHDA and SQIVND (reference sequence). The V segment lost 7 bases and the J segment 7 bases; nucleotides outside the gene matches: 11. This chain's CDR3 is CASNTGTSGRKGNEQFF. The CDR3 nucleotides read TGTGCCAGTAATACCGGGACTAGCGGGAGGAAGGGGAATGAGCAGTTCTTC.